This TCR beta chain was obtained from a study of blood T cells in healthy people across ages. Alongside a J-beta primer mix, a sample-barcoded 5' primer served in a second PCR lasting about 6 to 11 cycles. TCRdb processed the 5' RACE reads anew with MiXCR; each CDR3 protein has one entry. Of some 1.7 million distinct CDR3 sequences in the sample, 28% were seen once. Germline-derived CDR1 and CDR2 are MDHEN and SYDVKM. This CDR3 has 16 amino acids. Unmatched junction bases numbered 13, after V lost 7 bases and J lost 7 bases. The chain has TRBV28 and TRBJ1-6; 7 nucleotides align to TRBD1. The receptor's source is a woman younger than 45 in good health. The sequenced sample consisted of blood. The CDR3 DNA is TGTGCCAGCAAGGGCAGGGGGAATGCCGGAAATTCACCCCTCCACTTT. Translation gives CASKGRGNAGNSPLHF.